The table lists the clone carrying this T cell receptor (beta chain) with a few counts. Its specificity is unknown. The data are from a study of early T cells in non-severe SARS-CoV-2 infection. Study-level background: Unsorted whole blood bulk RNA was sequenced, with unpaired chains. Study outcomes and limitations: VDJdb matching skewed toward anti-spike CD8 responses, missing private and CD4 specificities.

Individual cDNA molecules each received unique molecular identifiers attached to them. TCRdb ran MiXCR on the 5' RACE reads and lists one entry per CDR3 protein. The sample gives around 60,000 distinct CDR3 sequences, roughly 13% of which show up once; roughly a tenth is in the top ten. The junction had 3 bases not matched to a gene; V was cut back by 4 bases and J by 0 bases. Germline V CDR1 and CDR2: SGHDN, FVKESK. This CDR3 spans 15 amino acids. The chain joins TRBV14 to TRBJ2-3, with 8 bases identical to TRBD2. Specimen: whole blood. This TCR came from an adult who was a healthcare worker with PCR-confirmed SARS-CoV-2 infection or an uninfected control (not recorded which). CDR3 protein: CASSPAGASTDTQYF. The CDR3 region has the DNA TGTGCCAGCAGCCCAGCGGGGGCCAGCACAGATACGCAGTATTTT.